This TCR beta chain was identified in a study of CD8+ T cells in alopecia areata. Study findings and constraints: Scalp sample data also include resident alphabeta T cells from normal skin. Sharing of TCR sequences between patients (possibly for HLA-related reasons) was less clear than in mice. Lesional scalp, notably in alopecia totalis/universalis, had clonality above that of normal scalp.

Reverse transcription of extracted RNA yielded cDNA, which provided the sequencing template. The table came from immunoSEQ multiplex PCR; TCRdb's copy has only in-frame clones and leaves some out. The repertoire has about 82,000 clones, just over 50% of them found once; the top ten carry under 6.5%. Details on this clone: The antigen is unknown.

CDR1 and CDR2 from the germline V gene are SEHNR and FQNEAQ (reference sequence). This CDR3 is built from 16 residues. Trimming shortened V by 2 bases and J by 0 bases, and 8 bases separated the two germline ends. Peripheral blood and lesional scalp punch biopsies were taken from alopecia areata patients. Sequenced material: NKG2D-high CD8+ T cells sorted from blood. The TCR sequence derives from a human donor with alopecia areata. V gene TRBV7-9 combines with J gene TRBJ2-6, with D possibly being TRBD2 (6 bases). The CDR3 coding sequence is TGTGCCAGCAGCTTACTCGGGGGCTCTGGGGCCAACGTCCTGACTTTC. Translated, it gives CASSLLGGSGANVLTF.